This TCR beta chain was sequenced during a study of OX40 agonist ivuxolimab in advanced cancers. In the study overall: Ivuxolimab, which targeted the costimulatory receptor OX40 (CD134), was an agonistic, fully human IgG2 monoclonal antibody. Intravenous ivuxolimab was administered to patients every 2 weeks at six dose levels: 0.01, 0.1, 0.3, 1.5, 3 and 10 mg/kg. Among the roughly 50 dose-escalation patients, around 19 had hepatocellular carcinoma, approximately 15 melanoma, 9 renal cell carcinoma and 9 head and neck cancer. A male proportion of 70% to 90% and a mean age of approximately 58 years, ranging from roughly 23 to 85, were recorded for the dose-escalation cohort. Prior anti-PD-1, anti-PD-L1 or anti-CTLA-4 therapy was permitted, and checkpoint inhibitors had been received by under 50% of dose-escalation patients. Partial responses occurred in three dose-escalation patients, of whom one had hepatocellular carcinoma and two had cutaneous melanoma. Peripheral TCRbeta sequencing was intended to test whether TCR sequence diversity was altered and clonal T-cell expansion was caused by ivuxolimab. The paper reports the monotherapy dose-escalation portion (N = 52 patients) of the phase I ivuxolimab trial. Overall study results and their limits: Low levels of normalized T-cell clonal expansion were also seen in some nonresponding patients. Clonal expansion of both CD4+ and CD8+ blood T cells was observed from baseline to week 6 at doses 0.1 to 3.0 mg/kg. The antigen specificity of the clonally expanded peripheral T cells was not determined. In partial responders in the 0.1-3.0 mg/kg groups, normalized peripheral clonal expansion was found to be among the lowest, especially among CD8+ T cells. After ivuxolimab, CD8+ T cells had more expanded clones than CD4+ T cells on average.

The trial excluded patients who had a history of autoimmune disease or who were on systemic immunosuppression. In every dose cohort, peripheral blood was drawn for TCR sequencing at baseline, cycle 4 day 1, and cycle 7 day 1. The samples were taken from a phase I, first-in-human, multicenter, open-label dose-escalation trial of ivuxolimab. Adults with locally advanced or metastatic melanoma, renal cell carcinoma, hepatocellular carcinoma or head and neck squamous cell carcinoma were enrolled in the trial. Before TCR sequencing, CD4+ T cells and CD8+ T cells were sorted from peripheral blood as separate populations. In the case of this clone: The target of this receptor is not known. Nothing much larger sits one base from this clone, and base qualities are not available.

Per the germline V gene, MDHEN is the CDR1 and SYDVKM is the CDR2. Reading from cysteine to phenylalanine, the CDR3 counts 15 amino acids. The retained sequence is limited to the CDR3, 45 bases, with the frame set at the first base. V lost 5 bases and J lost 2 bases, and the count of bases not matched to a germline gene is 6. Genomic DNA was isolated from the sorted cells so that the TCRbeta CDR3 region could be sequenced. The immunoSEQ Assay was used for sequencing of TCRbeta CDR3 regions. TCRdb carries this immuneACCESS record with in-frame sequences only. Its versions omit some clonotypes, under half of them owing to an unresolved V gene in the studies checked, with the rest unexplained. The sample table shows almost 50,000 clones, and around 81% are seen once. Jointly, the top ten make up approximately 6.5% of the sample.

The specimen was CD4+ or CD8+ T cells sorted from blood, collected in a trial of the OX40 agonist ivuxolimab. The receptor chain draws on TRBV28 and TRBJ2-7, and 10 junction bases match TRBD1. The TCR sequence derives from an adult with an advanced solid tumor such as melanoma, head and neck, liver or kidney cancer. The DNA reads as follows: TGTGCCAGCAGTCCTACCGGGACAGGGGCCTACGAGCAGTACTTC. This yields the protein CASSPTGTGAYEQYF.